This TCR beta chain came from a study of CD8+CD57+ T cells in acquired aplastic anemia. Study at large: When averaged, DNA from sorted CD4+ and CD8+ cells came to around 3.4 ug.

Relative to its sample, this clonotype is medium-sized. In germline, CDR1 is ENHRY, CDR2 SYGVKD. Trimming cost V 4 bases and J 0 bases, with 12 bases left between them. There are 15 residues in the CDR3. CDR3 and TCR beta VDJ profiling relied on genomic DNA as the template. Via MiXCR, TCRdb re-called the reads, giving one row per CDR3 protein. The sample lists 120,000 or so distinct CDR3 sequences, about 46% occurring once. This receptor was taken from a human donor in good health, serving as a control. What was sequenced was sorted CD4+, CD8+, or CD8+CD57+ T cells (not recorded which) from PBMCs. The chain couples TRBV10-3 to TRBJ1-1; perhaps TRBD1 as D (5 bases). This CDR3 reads CAISATTDLNTEAFF. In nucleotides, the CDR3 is TGTGCCATCAGTGCAACGACAGACCTGAACACTGAAGCTTTCTTT.